This TCR beta chain was found in a study of CD8+CD57+ T cells in acquired aplastic anemia (dated 2018 in TCRdb). For the study in its entirety: On average, sorted CD4+ and CD8+ cells yielded about 3 ug of extracted DNA, with a range of roughly 0.18 to 30 ug. Healthy donor samples averaged around 9.8 million reads for CD4+ and about 11 million for CD8+ cells.

The cysteine opens and the phenylalanine closes a CDR3 of 14 amino acids. Here the CDR3 DNA is all that survives: 42 bases in frame from base 1. The junction carries 13 bases between V and J, which are trimmed by 0 bases and 10 bases respectively. Sequences DFQATT (CDR1) and SNEGSKA (CDR2) are obtained from the germline V gene (reference sequence). In its sample, this clonotype was seen once. The antigen this receptor binds is unknown. Per-base qualities were not stored, and no clone one base away is much larger. A single read counts as weak evidence. Genomic DNA was used as template for profiling of TCR beta VDJ combinations and CDR3 sequences. An Illumina HiSeq 2000 was the platform used for TCR repertoire sequencing. The authors' pipeline ran thus. Repertoires were assessed using TRBV/TRBJ rearrangement plots, CDR3 size and DJ length profiles, and Simpson's diversity index. The most abundant DNA sequence in the deep sequencing data was defined as the immunodominant clone. CDR3 amino acid sequences were screened for sharing across subjects and compared with published repertoires and the VDJdb database. TCRdb trimmed public reads at Q25 via fastp, called clones via MiXCR and kept in-frame beta chains. Identical CDR3 proteins give one entry, which carries the most common genes and DNA. The V and J calls and clone size come from TCRdb's table, not from the authors' own analysis. This sample holds roughly 420,000 distinct CDR3 sequences; under 80% were observed only once. The ten biggest clones cover 3.5% to 4.5% of the sample.

In this study, sorted CD4+ and CD8+ T cells from the blood of healthy subjects and of severe aplastic anemia patients had their TCR repertoires deep-sequenced. Ficoll-Paque density gradient centrifugation was used to isolate peripheral blood mononuclear cells. Before DNA extraction, CD4+ and CD8+ T cells were sorted by FACS or by magnetic beads. The investigation overall reported the following: Although roughly 29 CD8+ CDR3 sequences were shared by patients and controls, these sequences appeared highly expressed in patients and within the immunodominant clones of patients. Between patients and healthy controls, no significant difference in CD8+ Simpson's diversity was found (P=0.060).

The clonotype was recovered from a human donor in good health, serving as a control. Sequenced: sorted CD4+, CD8+, or CD8+CD57+ T cells (not recorded which) from PBMCs. This chain joins TRBV20-1 to TRBJ1-6, with the D gene uncertain. The CDR3 region reads CSARDRTRLSPLHF. The nucleotides are TGCAGTGCTAGAGATAGAACAAGATTGTCACCCCTCCACTTT.